The 23 T cell receptor beta chains reported below all come from one sample, sequenced in a study of blood T cell repertoires in COVID-19 (dated by TCRdb to 2019 to 2021). The protocol used for the library was the immunoSEQ multiplex PCR assay. TCRdb's version of the immuneACCESS table is confined to in-frame rearrangements and falls short of the full clone set. An unresolved V gene accounts for under half of the shortfall where checked; the remainder is of unknown origin. The sample table holds more than 250,000 clones, of which nearly 85% were seen once. The ten most abundant clones make up 8% to 9.5% of the sample. The sequencing sample was made of peripheral blood. These TCRs come from a human donor in a cohort sampled during active COVID-19.

The chain links TRBV28 to TRBJ2-5, with D possibly matching TRBD2 (6 bases). Looked up from germline, CDR1 is MDHEN and CDR2 is SYDVKM. This CDR3 contains 13 residues. Trimming removed 5 bases at V and 5 bases at J, with 12 bases between. The CDR3 spells CASSALARETQYF. DNA for the CDR3: TGTGCCAGCAGTGCCCTAGCGCGGGAGACCCAGTACTTC.

This chain connects TRBV5-4 to TRBJ1-1; TRBD1 might be the D (6 bases). This CDR3 has 13 amino acids. V lost 1 base and J lost 5, with 9 bases in between. Germline CDR1 and CDR2: SGHNT and YYREEE (reference sequence). CDR3 protein: CASSLKTGTEAFF. The DNA for the CDR3 is TGTGCCAGCAGCTTGAAAACAGGGACTGAAGCTTTCTTT.

The chain carries TRBV9 and TRBJ2-7; maybe TRBD1 (5 bases). CDR3 length: 13 residues. V lost 4 bases, J lost 2 bases, and 10 bases lay in between. CDR1 and CDR2 (germline): SGDLS, YYNGEE. The CDR3 DNA follows: TGTGCCAGCAGCCATACAGGTGCCTACGAGCAGTACTTC. It specifies CASSHTGAYEQYF. Using reference TRBV9 and TRBJ2-7 for the parts outside the CDR3, the full variable domain is DSGVTQTPKHLITATGQRVTLRCSPRSGDLSVYWYQQSLDQGLQFLIQYYNGEERAKGNILERFSAQQFPDLHSELNLSSLELGDSALYFCASSHTGAYEQYFGPGTRLTVT.

The chain is built from TRBV27 and TRBJ2-3; 7 bases align to TRBD2. Germline trimming cut 7 bases from V and 0 bases from J; bases unmatched to any gene: 10. This CDR3 contains 16 residues. Per germline, CDR1 MNHEY and CDR2 SMNVEV (reference sequence). CDR3 protein: CASKITSASSTDTQYF. DNA of the CDR3: TGTGCCAGCAAAATCACTAGCGCCTCAAGCACAGATACGCAGTATTTT.

J is TRBJ1-6 and V is TRBV11-2; the D is unclear. V lost 5 bases and J 7 bases, leaving 12 bases between the germline ends. CDR1 and CDR2 from the germline V gene are SGHAT and FQNNGV. The CDR3 totals 14 residues. The CDR3 nucleotides are TGTGCCAGCAGCCAGGCCCATGGGAATTCACCCCTCCACTTT. This gives the protein CASSQAHGNSPLHF.

This clone turned up a few times. The rearrangement links TRBV18 to TRBJ1-1; D is perhaps TRBD1 (6 bases). Germline V gene data show CDR1 as KGHSH and CDR2 as LQKENI. The CDR3 totals 16 residues. The V end lost 1 base, the J end lost 0 bases, and 12 bases lay between the germline ends. The CDR3 DNA sequence: TGTGCCAGCTCACCACGGGGGCAGGCTATGAACACTGAAGCTTTCTTT. Residues: CASSPRGQAMNTEAFF.

The V and J genes are TRBV7-9 and TRBJ1-1, with 7 bases lining up with TRBD1. This CDR3 spans 14 amino acids. Germline values: CDR1 SEHNR, CDR2 FQNEAQ (reference sequence). The V segment lost 7 bases and the J segment 2 bases; nucleotides outside the gene matches: 7. The CDR3 bases are TGTGCCAGCATATCGGGGGACAGAAACACTGAAGCTTTCTTT. Its translation is CASISGDRNTEAFF.

V and J are TRBV7-9 and TRBJ1-1; 8 nucleotides line up with TRBD1. The V gene's germline CDR1 is SEHNR and CDR2 FQNEAQ (reference sequence). The CDR3 covers 13 residues. With 4 bases clipped from V and 8 bases from J, the junction kept 6 bases outside the gene matches. CDR3 DNA sequence: TGTGCCAGCAGCTCCCTAGGACAGGGAGAAGCTTTCTTT. Its protein is CASSSLGQGEAFF. Supplemented by reference TRBV7-9 and TRBJ1-1, the full variable domain reads DTGVSQNPRHKITKRGQNVTFRCDPISEHNRLYWYRQTLGQGPEFLTYFQNEAQLEKSRLLSDRFSAERPKGSFSTLEIQRTEQGDSAMYLCASSSLGQGEAFFGQGTRLTVV.

This sequence joins TRBV2 and TRBJ2-7; no clear D. Germline CDR1 and CDR2: SNHLY and FYNNEI. The V end was cut by 3 bases, the J end by 2 bases, with 20 bases between. CDR3 size: 17 residues. The CDR3 here is CASSDMGPRRKTYEQYF. The CDR3 DNA follows: TGTGCCAGCAGTGACATGGGCCCGAGACGTAAGACCTACGAGCAGTACTTC. The whole variable domain, remainder taken from reference TRBV2 and TRBJ2-7, is EPEVTQTPSHQVTQMGQEVILRCVPISNHLYFYWYRQILGQKVEFLVSFYNNEISEKSEIFDDQFSVERPDGSNFTLKIRSTKLEDSAMYFCASSDMGPRRKTYEQYFGPGTRLTVT.

The V gene is TRBV7-2, the J gene TRBJ2-7, with D unclear. V was cut by 3 bases and J by 1 base, with 7 bases left in between. CDR1 SGHTA and CDR2 FQGNSA come from the germline V gene. CDR3 size: 13 residues. The CDR3 nucleotides read TGTGCCAGCAGCTTTGGCAAGTCCTACGAGCAGTACTTC. Translating gives CASSFGKSYEQYF.

J is TRBJ2-3 and V is TRBV19; TRBD1 aligns across 8 bases. The V segment lost 5 bases and the J segment 5 bases; nucleotides outside the gene matches: 9. The CDR3 is 15 residues long. Germline-derived CDR1 and CDR2 are LNHDA and SQIVND (reference sequence). CDR3 sequence: CASSLGTGSIDTQYF. CDR3 nucleotides: TGTGCCAGTAGTTTAGGGACAGGTTCTATAGATACGCAGTATTTT.

J is TRBJ2-1 and V is TRBV6-6, with 11 bases that match TRBD2. Germline assignment: CDR1 MNHNY and CDR2 SVGAGI (reference sequence). V was pared by 5 bases and J by 6 bases, with 15 bases of the junction left unmatched. The CDR3 has 18 residues. The CDR3 DNA sequence: TGTGCCAGCAGTCAATATGGGACTAGCGGCTTTGGTGGCAATGAGCAGTTCTTC. It specifies CASSQYGTSGFGGNEQFF.

The chain is built from TRBV19 and TRBJ1-2; 7 nucleotides align to TRBD1. Germline CDR1 LNHDA, CDR2 SQIVND (reference sequence). The CDR3 loop spans 17 amino acids. The junction had 10 bases not matched to a gene; V was cut back by 3 bases and J by 0 bases. CDR3 in DNA: TGTGCCAGTAGTATCCCAGGGACAGAAAATACTAACTATGGCTACACCTTC. It yields the protein CASSIPGTENTNYGYTF.

The J gene is TRBJ2-1, the V gene TRBV19; unclear D gene. The V end was cut by 7 bases, the J end by 0 bases, with 10 bases between. The CDR3 runs 14 residues. The germline gives CDR1 LNHDA, CDR2 SQIVND (reference sequence). CDR3 protein: CASKPTISYNEQFF. The DNA for the CDR3 is TGTGCCAGTAAACCGACAATCTCCTACAATGAGCAGTTCTTC. Supplemented by reference TRBV19 and TRBJ2-1, the full variable domain reads DGGITQSPKYLFRKEGQNVTLSCEQNLNHDAMYWYRQDPGQGLRLIYYSQIVNDFQKGDIAEGYSVSREKKESFPLTVTSAQKNPTAFYLCASKPTISYNEQFFGPGTRLTVL.

This chain connects TRBV3-1 (or the pseudogene TRBV3-2) to TRBJ1-2, with 8 positions matching TRBD1. CDR3 length: 14 amino acids. In germline, CDR1 is LGHDT, CDR2 YNNKEL (reference sequence). V lost 2 bases to trimming and J lost 8 bases; unmatched junction nucleotides: 7. CDR3 DNA: TGTGCCAGCAGCCAAATACAGGGGGAGGGCGGCTACACCTTC. Encoded protein: CASSQIQGEGGYTF.

In this sample, this clone turned up once. V and J are TRBV5-1 and TRBJ2-3; TRBD1 matches at 8 bases. With 4 bases clipped from V and 1 base from J, the junction kept 11 bases outside the gene matches. CDR1 and CDR2 (germline): SGHRS, YFSETQ. The CDR3 spans 17 residues. The CDR3 nucleotides read TGCGCCAGCAGCAACATCATCAAACAGGGGGGCACAGATACGCAGTATTTT. This gives the protein CASSNIIKQGGTDTQYF.

The chain carries TRBV3-1 (or the pseudogene TRBV3-2) and TRBJ1-1; tentative D call: TRBD1 (6 bases). The germline gives CDR1 LGHDT, CDR2 YNNKEL (reference sequence). The CDR3 has 15 amino acids. The V end was cut by 1 base, the J end by 1 base, with 10 bases between. The CDR3 coding sequence is TGTGCCAGCAGCCAAGCGGACAGACCGAACACTGAAGCTTTCTTT. Translation: CASSQADRPNTEAFF.

This chain connects TRBV21-1 to TRBJ1-2; the table's D call, TRBD1, was not checked against the DNA. TRBV21-1 is a known pseudogene. The CDR3 has 14 amino acids. The CDR3 sequence: CASSTRQGRVGYTF. DNA for the CDR3: TGTGCCAGCAGCACCCGACAGGGTAGGGTCGGCTACACCTTC.

V gene TRBV4-2 combines with J gene TRBJ2-7; 7 bases fit TRBD1. Per germline, CDR1 LGHNA and CDR2 YNFKEQ. This CDR3 spans 15 amino acids. V shed 0 bases, J shed 2 bases, and the junction held 4 bases outside the gene matches. CDR3 residues: CASSQEIGTAYEQYF. In nucleotides, the CDR3 is TGTGCCAGCAGCCAAGAAATAGGGACAGCCTACGAGCAGTACTTC.

In its sample, this clone was seen many times. The chain uses TRBV6-5 and TRBJ1-1, with D uncertain. The CDR3 is 13 amino acids. V lost 7 bases and J 0 bases, leaving 9 bases between the germline ends. CDR1 MNHEY and CDR2 SVGAGI come from the germline V gene. The CDR3 region is CASNLGVNTEAFF. Here the CDR3 DNA reads TGTGCCAGCAATCTCGGGGTGAACACTGAAGCTTTCTTT.

This clone was found many times. At one end the junction does not follow the germline gene, possibly because of a read error. The chain joins TRBV6-1 to TRBJ2-7; a possible D gene is TRBD1 (5 bases). The CDR3 covers 13 residues. Germline assignment: CDR1 MNHNS and CDR2 SASEGT. CDR3 residues: CASREGIGDEQYF. The CDR3 bases are TGTGCCAGCAGAGAAGGAATAGGGGACGAGCAGTACTTC.

The chain carries TRBV7-9 and TRBJ1-2; D is uncertain. The CDR3 length is 13 residues. Trimming removed 3 bases at V and 4 bases at J, with 9 bases between. The V gene's germline CDR1 is SEHNR and CDR2 FQNEAQ (reference sequence). CDR3 in amino acids: CASSLELGYGYTF. CDR3 nucleotides: TGTGCCAGCAGCTTGGAGCTTGGCTATGGCTACACCTTC.

The chain uses TRBV2 and TRBJ1-4; 9 positions agree with TRBD1. The CDR3 runs to 17 residues. Germline lookup yields CDR1 SNHLY and CDR2 FYNNEI. The V and J ends lost 1 base and 10 bases, in that order; junction bases with no gene match: 13. The CDR3 is CASSEVSVGGQGGKLFF. As DNA, the CDR3 is TGTGCCAGCAGTGAAGTCAGCGTCGGGGGACAGGGAGGAAAACTGTTTTTT.